This TCR beta chain was found in a study of OX40 agonist ivuxolimab in advanced cancers. This CDR3 contains 15 residues. V gave up 6 bases and J gave up 3 bases, with 17 bases separating them. Germline CDR1 is MNHEY and CDR2 is SVGAGI. Method: immunoSEQ multiplex PCR; TCRdb's copy keeps in-frame clones and lacks some. The sample lists approximately 87,000 clones; roughly 90% were seen once. The J gene is TRBJ1-1, the V gene TRBV6-5; weak D call: TRBD1 (6 bases). This TCR came from an adult with an advanced solid tumor such as melanoma, head and neck, liver or kidney cancer. The sample here was CD4+ or CD8+ T cells sorted from blood, taken in a trial of the OX40 agonist ivuxolimab. The CDR3 DNA follows: TGTGCCAGCAGCGACAGGACCCGGGGGTACACTGAAGCTTTCTTT. Translation gives CASSDRTRGYTEAFF.